These T cell receptor beta chains were read from a single sample in a study of vaccination effects on CD4 cells after COVID-19. Here immunoSEQ multiplex PCR was the method, and the copy in TCRdb shows in-frame clones only, minus some. The data contain more than 65,000 clones, approximately 81% of them singletons. No antigen has been identified for these receptors. The sequencing used CD4+ T cells from PBMCs cultured with HCoV-229E spike peptides, collected after COVID-19 vaccination. These receptors were obtained from a human donor who received a COVID-19 vaccine. CDR3s include the opening cysteine and the closing phenylalanine or tryptophan. D genes are given only for firm matches. Size values are once, few and many counts, or a class for expanded clones, and some rows have none.

cdr3_aa	cdr3_nt	v_call	j_call	clone_size	d_call
CASTGGRLDYGYTF	TGTGCCAGCACGGGCGGCCGTCTCGACTATGGCTACACCTTC	TRBV9	TRBJ1-2	.	.
CASSLPGRGEGYGYTF	TGTGCCAGCAGCCTACCCGGGCGAGGTGAGGGCTATGGCTACACCTTC	TRBV9	TRBJ1-2	.	.
CASAPRGALSGELFF	TGTGCCAGCGCCCCGCGGGGGGCCTTGTCCGGGGAGCTGTTTTTT	TRBV9	TRBJ2-2	.	TRBD2
CASRRPGQGPYTQYF	TGTGCCAGCAGAAGACCGGGACAGGGACCATATACGCAGTATTTT	TRBV6-5	TRBJ2-3	.	TRBD1
CASSLQGATAEAFF	TGTGCCAGCAGTTTACAGGGCGCAACGGCTGAAGCTTTCTTT	TRBV2	TRBJ1-1	.	.
CASMYQETQYF	TGTGCCAGCATGTACCAAGAGACCCAGTACTTC	TRBV2	TRBJ2-5	.	.
CATQDRQGAFQPQHF	TGTGCCACCCAGGATCGGCAGGGGGCTTTTCAGCCCCAGCATTTT	TRBV15	TRBJ1-5	.	TRBD1
CASSYSRQGVGYTF	TGTGCCAGCAGTTACTCAAGACAGGGGGTGGGCTACACCTTC	TRBV6-5	TRBJ1-2	.	TRBD1
CASSSIDASPLHF	TGTGCCAGCAGTTCTATCGACGCTTCACCCCTCCACTTT	TRBV27	TRBJ1-6	few	.
CASSTAPGVYNEQFF	TGCGCCAGCAGCACGGCCCCTGGGGTGTACAATGAGCAGTTCTTC	TRBV5-1	TRBJ2-1	.	.
CASSLVGTDTQYF	TGTGCCAGCAGTTTAGTCGGCACAGATACGCAGTATTTT	TRBV12-3/TRBV12-4	TRBJ2-3	.	.
CASSPQGAGADTQYF	TGTGCCAGCAGCCCCCAGGGGGCGGGGGCAGATACGCAGTATTTT	TRBV5-4	TRBJ2-3	.	.
CASGLVADGRGPGKLFF	TGTGCTAGTGGTTTGGTGGCGGATGGCAGGGGACCGGGAAAACTGTTTTTT	TRBV12-5	TRBJ1-4	.	.
CASSLEQGNTGELFF	TGTGCCAGCAGCTTAGAACAGGGGAACACCGGGGAGCTGTTTTTT	TRBV11-3	TRBJ2-2	.	.
CSVQAPGQPQHF	TGCAGCGTACAGGCGCCCGGCCAGCCCCAGCATTTT	TRBV29-1	TRBJ1-5	.	.
CASRPTGASPLHF	TGTGCCAGTAGGCCTACAGGGGCTTCACCCCTCCACTTT	TRBV19	TRBJ1-6	.	TRBD1
CASSVSQVQETQYF	TGTGCCAGCAGCGTAAGTCAGGTCCAAGAGACCCAGTACTTC	TRBV9	TRBJ2-5	.	.
CSASVGTGHSPLHF	TGCAGTGCTAGTGTTGGGACAGGGCATTCACCCCTCCACTTT	TRBV20-1	TRBJ1-6	.	TRBD1
CASSLSTAWQYF	TGTGCCAGCAGTTTATCCACTGCGTGGCAGTACTTC	TRBV28	TRBJ2-5	.	.
CASSYKGSPFNQPQHF	TGTGCCAGCAGTTATAAGGGCTCCCCTTTCAATCAGCCCCAGCATTTT	TRBV27	TRBJ1-5	.	.
CATSLSDSTFANTGELFF	TGTGCCACCAGCCTATCGGACAGTACTTTCGCGAACACCGGGGAGCTGTTTTTT	TRBV3-1/TRBV3-2	TRBJ2-2	.	.
CASSFSGGGAYNEQFF	TGTGCCAGCAGCTTCAGTGGCGGGGGGGCCTACAATGAGCAGTTCTTC	TRBV7-6	TRBJ2-1	.	TRBD2
CASSRKTGAQEKLFF	TGTGCCAGCAGTAGAAAAACAGGGGCCCAAGAAAAACTGTTTTTT	TRBV27	TRBJ1-4	once	TRBD1
CASSSSLTAGHTQYF	TGTGCCAGCAGCTCAAGCCTCACGGCCGGGCATACGCAGTATTTT	TRBV7-3	TRBJ2-3	.	.
CASSYDGRKSNTIYF	TGTGCCAGCAGTTACGACGGTAGAAAATCAAACACCATATATTTT	TRBV6-5	TRBJ1-3	.	.
CASFDRTYYGYTF	TGTGCCAGTTTTGACCGGACGTACTATGGCTACACCTTC	TRBV6-5	TRBJ1-2	.	.
CSVLGERSGGTDTQYF	TGCAGCGTTCTCGGGGAGCGGTCCGGGGGCACAGATACGCAGTATTTT	TRBV29-1	TRBJ2-3	once	.
CASSQDRGVEETQYF	TGTGCCAGCAGCCAAGATAGGGGGGTCGAAGAGACCCAGTACTTC	TRBV3-1/TRBV3-2	TRBJ2-5	.	.
CASSMRGNSNQPQHF	TGTGCCAGTAGTATGAGGGGGAATAGCAATCAGCCCCAGCATTTT	TRBV19	TRBJ1-5	.	.
CASSQNRGLAEAFF	TGTGCCAGCAGCCAAAACAGGGGGCTGGCCGAAGCTTTCTTT	TRBV7-2	TRBJ1-1	.	TRBD1
CASSFGPNSPLHF	TGTGCCAGCAGCTTTGGGCCGAATTCACCCCTCCACTTT	TRBV7-3	TRBJ1-6	.	.
CSASGSAFLF	TGCAGTGCTAGTGGATCGGCCTTTCTCTTT	TRBV20-1	TRBJ1-1	.	.
CASSDVSTNEKLFF	TGTGCCAGCAGTGATGTAAGCACTAATGAAAAACTGTTTTTT	TRBV2	TRBJ1-4	.	.
CASSTTGENTEAFF	TGCGCCAGCAGCACCACAGGGGAGAACACTGAAGCTTTCTTT	TRBV5-1	TRBJ1-1	.	TRBD1
CASSVAQGADNEQFF	TGTGCCAGCAGCGTAGCACAGGGGGCCGACAATGAGCAGTTCTTC	TRBV9	TRBJ2-1	few	TRBD1
CASSRTSGGADTQYF	TGCGCCAGCAGTCGTACTAGCGGGGGGGCAGATACGCAGTATTTT	TRBV10-1	TRBJ2-3	.	TRBD2
CASSPRGIEAQYF	TGTGCCAGCTCACCCCGAGGGATCGAGGCGCAGTATTTT	TRBV18	TRBJ2-3	.	.
CASIRTGGTYGYTF	TGTGCCAGCATAAGGACTGGGGGCACCTATGGCTACACCTTC	TRBV2	TRBJ1-2	.	.
CASSATGTVSNQPQHF	TGTGCCAGCAGCGCAACAGGGACGGTAAGCAATCAGCCCCAGCATTTT	TRBV7-8	TRBJ1-5	.	.
CASSVGGGARDNEQFF	TGTGCCAGCAGCGTAGGTGGTGGGGCGCGGGACAATGAGCAGTTCTTC	TRBV9	TRBJ2-1	.	.
CASRGQGKDKNIQYF	TGTGCCAGCAGGGGACAGGGAAAAGACAAAAACATTCAGTACTTC	TRBV6-5	TRBJ2-4	.	TRBD1
CASSYRGNFETQYF	TGTGCCAGCAGTTACAGGGGGAATTTTGAGACCCAGTACTTC	TRBV6-2/TRBV6-3	TRBJ2-5	.	.
CASSRTVPGDEQFF	TGTGCCAGCAGCAGGACTGTCCCAGGGGATGAGCAGTTCTTC	TRBV6-2/TRBV6-3	TRBJ2-1	.	.
CASSHQGTENTEAFF	TGTGCCAGCAGCCACCAAGGGACAGAGAACACTGAAGCTTTCTTT	TRBV7-3	TRBJ1-1	few	TRBD1
CASSQQTSSGANVLTF	TGTGCCAGCAGCCAACAGACTAGCTCTGGGGCCAACGTCCTGACTTTC	TRBV14	TRBJ2-6	once	.
CSVGAGLDSPLHF	TGCAGCGTTGGAGCAGGGTTAGACTCACCCCTCCACTTT	TRBV29-1	TRBJ1-6	.	.
CASSQLAGGNTGELFF	TGCGCCAGCAGCCAACTAGCGGGGGGTAACACCGGGGAGCTGTTTTTT	TRBV5-1	TRBJ2-2	.	TRBD2
CASSQEGSFSTDTQYF	TGTGCCAGCAGCCAAGAAGGCAGCTTTAGCACAGATACGCAGTATTTT	TRBV4-2	TRBJ2-3	few	.
CASSLRLTDGANEKLFF	TGCGCCAGCAGCTTGAGATTAACAGATGGGGCAAATGAAAAACTGTTTTTT	TRBV5-1	TRBJ1-4	few	.
CASTIERQTVHSNQPQHF	TGTGCCAGTACCATAGAAAGGCAGACGGTTCATAGCAATCAGCCCCAGCATTTT	TRBV19	TRBJ1-5	.	.
CASPPQGAKKAFF	TGTGCCAGTCCCCCCCAGGGGGCGAAGAAAGCTTTCTTT	TRBV6-5	TRBJ1-1	.	TRBD1
CASSATWSGANVLTF	TGTGCCAGCAGCGCGACATGGTCTGGGGCCAACGTCCTGACTTTC	TRBV7-2	TRBJ2-6	.	.
CASSMLQGNTEAFF	TGTGCCAGTAGTATGTTACAGGGGAACACTGAAGCTTTCTTT	TRBV19	TRBJ1-1	.	.
CASRRDRDAYGYTF	TGTGCCAGCAGGCGCGACAGGGATGCCTATGGCTACACCTTC	TRBV6-5	TRBJ1-2	.	TRBD1
CASSQCLVSGANVLTF	TGCGCCAGCAGTCAATGTTTGGTCTCTGGGGCCAACGTCCTGACTTTC	TRBV23-1	TRBJ2-6	.	.